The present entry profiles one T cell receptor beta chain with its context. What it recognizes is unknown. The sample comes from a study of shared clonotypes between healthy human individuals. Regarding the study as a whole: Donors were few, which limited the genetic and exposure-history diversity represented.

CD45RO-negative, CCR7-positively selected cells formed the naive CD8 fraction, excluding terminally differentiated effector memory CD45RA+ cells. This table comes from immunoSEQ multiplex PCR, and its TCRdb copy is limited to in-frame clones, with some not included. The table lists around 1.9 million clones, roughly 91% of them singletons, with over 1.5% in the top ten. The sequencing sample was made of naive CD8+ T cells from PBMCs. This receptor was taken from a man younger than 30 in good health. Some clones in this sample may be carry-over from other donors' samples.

The CDR3 nucleotides read TGTGCCAGCAGCTCCCGGGACAGGGTACGGACTGAAGCTTTCTTT. This encodes CASSSRDRVRTEAFF. The chain combines TRBV13 with TRBJ1-1; 9 nucleotides align to TRBD1. The germline gives CDR1 PRHDT, CDR2 FYEKMQ (reference sequence). This CDR3 comprises 15 residues. J gave up 5 bases and V 4 bases, and 8 bases lay outside the gene matches.